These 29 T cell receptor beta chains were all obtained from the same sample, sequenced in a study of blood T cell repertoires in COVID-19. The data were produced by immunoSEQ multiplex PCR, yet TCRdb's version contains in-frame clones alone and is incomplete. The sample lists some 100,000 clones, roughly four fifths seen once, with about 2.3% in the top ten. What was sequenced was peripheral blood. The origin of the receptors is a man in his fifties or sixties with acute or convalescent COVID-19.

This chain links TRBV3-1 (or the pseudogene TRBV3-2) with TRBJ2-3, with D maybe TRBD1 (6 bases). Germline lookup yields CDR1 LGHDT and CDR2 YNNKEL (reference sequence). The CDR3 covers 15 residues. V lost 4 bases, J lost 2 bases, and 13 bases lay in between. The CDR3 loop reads CASSPQTGPTDTQYF. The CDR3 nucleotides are TGTGCCAGCAGCCCCCAGACAGGACCCACAGATACGCAGTATTTT.

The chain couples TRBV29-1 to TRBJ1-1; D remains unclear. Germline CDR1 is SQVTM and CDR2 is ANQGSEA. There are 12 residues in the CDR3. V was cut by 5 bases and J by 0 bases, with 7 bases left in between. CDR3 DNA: TGCAGCGTTTATTTTGTGAACACTGAAGCTTTCTTT. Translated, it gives CSVYFVNTEAFF.

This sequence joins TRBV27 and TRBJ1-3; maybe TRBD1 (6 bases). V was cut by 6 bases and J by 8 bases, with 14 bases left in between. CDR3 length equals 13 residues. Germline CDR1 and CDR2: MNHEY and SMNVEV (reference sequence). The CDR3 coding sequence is TGTGCCAGCAGGAAACAGGGAGCGGACACCATATATTTT. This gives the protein CASRKQGADTIYF.

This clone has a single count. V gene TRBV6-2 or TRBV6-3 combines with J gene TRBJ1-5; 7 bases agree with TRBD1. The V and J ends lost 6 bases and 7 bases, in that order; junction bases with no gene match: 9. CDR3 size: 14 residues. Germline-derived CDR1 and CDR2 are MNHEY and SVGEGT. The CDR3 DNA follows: TGTGCCAGCAGCTCCGACAGGGAAGGACAGCCCCAGCATTTT. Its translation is CASSSDREGQPQHF.

The chain's CDR3 is CASSIPGQGMYNEQFF. The CDR3 DNA reads TGTGCCAGTAGTATCCCCGGACAGGGGATGTACAATGAGCAGTTCTTC. V is TRBV19 and J is TRBJ2-1; 9 bases line up with TRBD1. The V gene's germline CDR1 is LNHDA and CDR2 SQIVND (reference sequence). The CDR3 is 16 amino acids. The V gene end was trimmed by 3 bases and the J gene end by 4 bases; junction bases not matched to a gene: 7.

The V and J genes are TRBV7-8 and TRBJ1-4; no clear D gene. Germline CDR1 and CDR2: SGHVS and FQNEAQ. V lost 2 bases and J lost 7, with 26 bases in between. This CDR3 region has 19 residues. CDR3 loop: CASSLNERTYLPRGEKLFF. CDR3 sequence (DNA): TGTGCCAGCAGCTTAAATGAGCGGACTTATCTACCTCGAGGTGAAAAACTGTTTTTT. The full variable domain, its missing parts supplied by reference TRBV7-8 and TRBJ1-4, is GAGVSQSPRYKVAKRGQDVALRCDPISGHVSLFWYQQALGQGPEFLTYFQNEAQLDKSGLPSDRFFAERPEGSVSTLKIQRTQQEDSAVYLCASSLNERTYLPRGEKLFFGSGTQLSVL.

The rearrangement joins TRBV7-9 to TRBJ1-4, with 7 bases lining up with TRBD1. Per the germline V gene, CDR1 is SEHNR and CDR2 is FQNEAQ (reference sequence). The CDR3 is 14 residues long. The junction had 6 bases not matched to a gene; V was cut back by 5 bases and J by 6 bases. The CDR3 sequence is CASSRTGEYEKLFF. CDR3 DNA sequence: TGTGCCAGCAGCCGGACAGGAGAATATGAAAAACTGTTTTTT.

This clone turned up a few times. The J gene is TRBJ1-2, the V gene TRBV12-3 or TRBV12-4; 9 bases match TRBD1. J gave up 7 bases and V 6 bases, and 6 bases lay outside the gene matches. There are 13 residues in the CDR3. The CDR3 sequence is CASSAGTGLGYTF. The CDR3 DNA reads TGTGCCAGCAGCGCCGGGACAGGGCTTGGCTACACCTTC.

Here the CDR3 DNA reads TGTGCCAGCAGCGTAGCTGGGGGGAACTCTGGAAACACCATATATTTT. It translates to CASSVAGGNSGNTIYF. The rearrangement links TRBV9 to TRBJ1-3; tentative D call: TRBD1 (5 bases). The CDR3 runs to 16 residues. Germline CDR1 is SGDLS and CDR2 is YYNGEE. Trimming removed 0 bases from V and 0 bases from J, with 10 bases in between. Full variable domain (remainder filled in from reference TRBV9 and TRBJ1-3): DSGVTQTPKHLITATGQRVTLRCSPRSGDLSVYWYQQSLDQGLQFLIQYYNGEERAKGNILERFSAQQFPDLHSELNLSSLELGDSALYFCASSVAGGNSGNTIYFGEGSWLTVV.

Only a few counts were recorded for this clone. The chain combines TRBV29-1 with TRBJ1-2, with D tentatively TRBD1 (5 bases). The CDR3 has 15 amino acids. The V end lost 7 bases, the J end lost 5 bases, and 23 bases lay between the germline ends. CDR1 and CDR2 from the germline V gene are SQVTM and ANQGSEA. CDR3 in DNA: TGCAGCGACACCCGCGGGGCAGGGTCGGGGTATGGCTACACCTTC. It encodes CSDTRGAGSGYGYTF. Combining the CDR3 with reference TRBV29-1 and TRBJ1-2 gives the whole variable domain SAVISQKPSRDICQRGTSLTIQCQVDSQVTMMFWYRQQPGQSLTLIATANQGSEATYESGFVIDKFPISRPNLTFSTLTVSNMSPEDSSIYLCSDTRGAGSGYGYTFGSGTRLTVV.

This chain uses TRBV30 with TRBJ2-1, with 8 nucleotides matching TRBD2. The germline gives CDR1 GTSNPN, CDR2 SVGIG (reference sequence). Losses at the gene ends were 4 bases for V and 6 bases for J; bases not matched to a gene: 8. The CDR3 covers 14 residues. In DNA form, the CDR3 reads TGTGCCTGGACCCTCGGACTAGCCGTCAATGAGCAGTTCTTC. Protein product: CAWTLGLAVNEQFF.

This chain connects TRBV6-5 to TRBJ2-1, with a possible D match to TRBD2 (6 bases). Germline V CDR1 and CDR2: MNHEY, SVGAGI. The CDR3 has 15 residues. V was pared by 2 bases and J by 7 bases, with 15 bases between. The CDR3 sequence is CASSYAGLDLNEQFF. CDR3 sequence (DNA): TGTGCCAGCAGTTACGCGGGGCTGGACCTTAATGAGCAGTTCTTC.

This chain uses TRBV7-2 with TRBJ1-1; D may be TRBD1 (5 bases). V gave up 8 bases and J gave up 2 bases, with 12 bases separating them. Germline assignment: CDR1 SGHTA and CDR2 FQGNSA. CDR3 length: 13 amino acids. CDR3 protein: CASEGAGNTEAFF. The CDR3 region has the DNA TGTGCCAGCGAAGGGGCAGGAAACACTGAAGCTTTCTTT.

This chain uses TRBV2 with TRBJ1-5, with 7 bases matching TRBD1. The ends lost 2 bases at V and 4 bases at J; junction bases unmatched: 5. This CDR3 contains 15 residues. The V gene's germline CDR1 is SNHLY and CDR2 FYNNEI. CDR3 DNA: TGTGCCAGCAGTGAACGGTCAGGGGGTAATCAGCCCCAGCATTTT. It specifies CASSERSGGNQPQHF.

This chain's CDR3 is CASSQDRQGTETQYF. The CDR3 DNA follows: TGCGCCAGCAGCCAAGATCGGCAGGGAACAGAGACCCAGTACTTC. The chain is built from TRBV4-1 and TRBJ2-5, with D possibly matching TRBD1 (5 bases). The CDR3 has 15 amino acids. Germline V lookup: CDR1 MGHRA, CDR2 YSYEKL. V lost 0 bases and J lost 4, with 12 bases in between.

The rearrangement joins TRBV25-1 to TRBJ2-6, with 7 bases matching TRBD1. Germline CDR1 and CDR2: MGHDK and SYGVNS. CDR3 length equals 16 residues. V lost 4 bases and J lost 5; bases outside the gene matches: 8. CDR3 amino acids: CASSAGQALRANVLTF. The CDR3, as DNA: TGTGCCAGCAGTGCTGGACAGGCCTTACGGGCCAACGTCCTGACTTTC.

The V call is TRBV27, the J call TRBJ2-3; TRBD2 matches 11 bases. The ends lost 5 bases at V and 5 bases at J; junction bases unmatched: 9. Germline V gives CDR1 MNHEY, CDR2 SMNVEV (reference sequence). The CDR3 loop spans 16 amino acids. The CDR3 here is CASSRTSGPDGDTQYF. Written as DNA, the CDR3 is TGTGCCAGCAGTCGGACTAGCGGGCCCGACGGAGATACGCAGTATTTT.

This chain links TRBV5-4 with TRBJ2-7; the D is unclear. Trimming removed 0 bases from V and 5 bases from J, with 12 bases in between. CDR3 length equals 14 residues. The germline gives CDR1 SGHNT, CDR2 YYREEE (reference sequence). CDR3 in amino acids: CASSLESSSDEQYF. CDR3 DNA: TGTGCCAGCAGCTTGGAGTCGTCTTCAGACGAGCAGTACTTC.

The CDR3 DNA reads as TGTGCCAGCAGCGGCAGGGGGCCGGTGGAAGCTTTCTTT. It translates to CASSGRGPVEAFF. The chain employs TRBV21-1 and TRBJ1-1; the D call in the table, TRBD1, was not verified against the DNA. TRBV21-1 is a recognized pseudogene. This CDR3 has 13 amino acids.

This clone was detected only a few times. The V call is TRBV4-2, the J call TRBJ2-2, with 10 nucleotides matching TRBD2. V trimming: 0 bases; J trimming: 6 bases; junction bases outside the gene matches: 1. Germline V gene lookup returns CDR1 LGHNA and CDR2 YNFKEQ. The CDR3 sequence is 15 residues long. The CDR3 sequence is CASSQESGGAGELFF. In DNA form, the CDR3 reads TGTGCCAGCAGCCAAGAAAGCGGGGGGGCCGGGGAGCTGTTTTTT.

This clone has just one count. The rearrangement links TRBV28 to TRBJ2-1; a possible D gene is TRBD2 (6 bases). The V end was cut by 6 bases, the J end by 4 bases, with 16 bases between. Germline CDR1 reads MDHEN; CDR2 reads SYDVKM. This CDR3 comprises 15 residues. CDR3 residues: CASSRMSGSYNEQFF. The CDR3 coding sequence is TGTGCCAGCAGCCGAATGAGCGGGTCTTACAATGAGCAGTTCTTC. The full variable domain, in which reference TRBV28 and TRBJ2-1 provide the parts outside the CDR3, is DVKVTQSSRYLVKRTGEKVFLECVQDMDHENMFWYRQDPGLGLRLIYFSYDVKMKEKGDIPEGYSVSREKKERFSLILESASTNQTSMYLCASSRMSGSYNEQFFGPGTRLTVL.

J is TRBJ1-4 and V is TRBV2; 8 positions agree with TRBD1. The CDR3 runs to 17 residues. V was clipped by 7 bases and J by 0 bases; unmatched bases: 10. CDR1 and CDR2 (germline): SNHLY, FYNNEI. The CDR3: CASTQQGAFATNEKLFF. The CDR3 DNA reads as TGTGCCAGCACACAGCAGGGGGCATTTGCAACTAATGAAAAACTGTTTTTT.

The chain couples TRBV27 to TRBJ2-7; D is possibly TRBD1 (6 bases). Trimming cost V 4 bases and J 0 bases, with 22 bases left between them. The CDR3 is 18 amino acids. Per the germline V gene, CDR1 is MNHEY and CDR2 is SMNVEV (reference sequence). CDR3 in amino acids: CASSYKLSDSSSSYEQYF. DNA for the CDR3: TGTGCCAGCAGTTATAAATTATCGGACAGCTCAAGCTCCTACGAGCAGTACTTC.

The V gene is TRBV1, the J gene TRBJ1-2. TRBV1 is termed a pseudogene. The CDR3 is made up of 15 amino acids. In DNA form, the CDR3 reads TGCACCAGCAGCCAAGGCAATAGCGGCAGCTATGGCTACACCTTC. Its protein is CTSSQGNSGSYGYTF.

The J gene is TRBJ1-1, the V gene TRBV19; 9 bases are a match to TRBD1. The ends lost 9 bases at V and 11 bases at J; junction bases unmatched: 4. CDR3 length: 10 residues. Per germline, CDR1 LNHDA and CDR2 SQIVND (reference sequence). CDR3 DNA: TGTGCCAGCACAGGGGGCCGGGCTTTCTTT. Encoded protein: CASTGGRAFF.

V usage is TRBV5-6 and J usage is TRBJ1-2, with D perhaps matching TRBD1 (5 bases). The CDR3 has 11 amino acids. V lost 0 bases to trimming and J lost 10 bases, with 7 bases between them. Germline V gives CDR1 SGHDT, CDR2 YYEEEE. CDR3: CASSLAGSYTF. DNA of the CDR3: TGTGCCAGCAGCTTGGCAGGGTCCTACACCTTC. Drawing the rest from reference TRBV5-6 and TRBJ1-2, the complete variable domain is DAGVTQSPTHLIKTRGQQVTLRCSPKSGHDTVSWYQQALGQGPQFIFQYYEEEERQRGNFPDRFSGHQFPNYSSELNVNALLLGDSALYLCASSLAGSYTFGSGTRLTVV.

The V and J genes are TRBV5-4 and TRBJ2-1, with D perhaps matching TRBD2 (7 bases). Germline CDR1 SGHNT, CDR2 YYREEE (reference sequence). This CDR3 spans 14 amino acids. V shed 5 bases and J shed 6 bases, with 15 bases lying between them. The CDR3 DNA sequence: TGTGCCAGCAGTGGGGGCGGGAGTGGCAATGAGCAGTTCTTC. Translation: CASSGGGSGNEQFF.

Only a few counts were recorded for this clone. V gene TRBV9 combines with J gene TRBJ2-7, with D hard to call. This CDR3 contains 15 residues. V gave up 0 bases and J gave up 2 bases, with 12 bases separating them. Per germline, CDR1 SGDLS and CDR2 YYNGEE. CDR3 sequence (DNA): TGTGCCAGCAGCGTAGCTCCTACTCATACCTACGAGCAGTACTTC. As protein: CASSVAPTHTYEQYF. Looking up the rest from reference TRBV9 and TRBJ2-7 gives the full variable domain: DSGVTQTPKHLITATGQRVTLRCSPRSGDLSVYWYQQSLDQGLQFLIQYYNGEERAKGNILERFSAQQFPDLHSELNLSSLELGDSALYFCASSVAPTHTYEQYFGPGTRLTVT.

The CDR3 protein is CASSPERGLLDTQYF. CDR3 bases: TGCGCCAGCAGCCCGGAGAGGGGGCTGCTTGATACGCAGTATTTT. The chain employs TRBV4-1 and TRBJ2-3, with 7 bases lining up with TRBD1. This CDR3 spans 15 amino acids. From germline, CDR1 is MGHRA and CDR2 YSYEKL. The junction had 10 bases not matched to a gene; V was cut back by 4 bases and J by 6 bases.